A selection of T cell receptor beta chains follows, all from one sample in a study of T cells in localized non-small cell lung cancer. Assay: immunoSEQ multiplex PCR; the TCRdb copy retains only in-frame clones and omits some. The sample lists 8,500 to 13,000 clones, around three quarters occurring once. The specimen was peripheral blood, collected before any cancer treatment. Receptors originate from a male donor aged 60 or older with stage I lung adenocarcinoma. Each CDR3 is given with its conserved first and last residue. Each record gives: D gene, V gene, clone size, J gene, CDR3 protein, CDR3 DNA. A D gene is named only where the DNA matches it firmly. Clone size is shown for a subset of rows, as once, few, many or a class of expanded clone.

d_call: TRBD1
v_call: TRBV2
clone_size: -
j_call: TRBJ2-1
cdr3_aa: CASTPDRDPRQFF
cdr3_nt: TGTGCCAGCACCCCGGACAGGGACCCGCGGCAGTTCTTC

d_call: TRBD1
v_call: TRBV5-1
clone_size: -
j_call: TRBJ2-7
cdr3_aa: CASSPSGTGVNEQYF
cdr3_nt: TGCGCCAGCAGCCCCTCGGGGACAGGGGTCAACGAGCAGTACTTC

d_call: -
v_call: TRBV18
clone_size: -
j_call: TRBJ2-5
cdr3_aa: CASSRAGYQETQYF
cdr3_nt: TGTGCCAGCTCAAGGGCGGGGTACCAAGAGACCCAGTACTTC

d_call: -
v_call: TRBV20-1
clone_size: -
j_call: TRBJ2-7
cdr3_aa: CSALVFEQYF
cdr3_nt: TGCAGTGCTCTAGTATTCGAGCAGTACTTC

d_call: -
v_call: TRBV4-1
clone_size: -
j_call: TRBJ1-2
cdr3_aa: CASSQGGGRGDYGYTF
cdr3_nt: TGCGCCAGCAGCCAAGGGGGAGGGAGGGGAGACTATGGCTACACCTTC

d_call: -
v_call: TRBV5-5
clone_size: few
j_call: TRBJ1-6
cdr3_aa: CASSSWGPSSPLHF
cdr3_nt: TGTGCCAGCAGCTCGTGGGGTCCGAGTTCACCCCTCCACTTT

d_call: TRBD1
v_call: TRBV28
clone_size: -
j_call: TRBJ1-2
cdr3_aa: CASSFGTGRDYGYTF
cdr3_nt: TGTGCCAGCAGTTTTGGGACAGGGAGGGACTATGGCTACACCTTC

d_call: -
v_call: TRBV27
clone_size: -
j_call: TRBJ2-7
cdr3_aa: CASSLLGTPRSYEQYF
cdr3_nt: TGTGCCAGCAGTTTACTCGGGACCCCGCGCTCCTACGAGCAGTACTTC

d_call: -
v_call: TRBV19
clone_size: -
j_call: TRBJ2-1
cdr3_aa: CASTIYNEQFF
cdr3_nt: TGTGCCAGTACCATTTACAATGAGCAGTTCTTC

d_call: -
v_call: TRBV11-3
clone_size: few
j_call: TRBJ1-1
cdr3_aa: CASSPGQGQNTEAFF
cdr3_nt: TGTGCCAGCAGCCCCGGGCAGGGACAGAACACTGAAGCTTTCTTT